The clone carrying this T cell receptor (beta chain) was picked up a small number of times. The antigen is not known. Multiplex PCR with BIOMED2 TRB-A/B primer pools amplified TRB rearrangements. MiXCR, applied by TCRdb to the multiplex PCR reads, yields one record per CDR3 protein. The sample has around 19,000 distinct CDR3 sequences; 36% are singletons. The data derive from a study of T and B cells in COVID-19 patients. Looking at the study overall: Peripheral blood came from COVID-19 patients with active infection or after recovery.

Each TRB amplification used roughly 250-550 ng of genomic DNA from blood. Findings and caveats of the study: Patients with COVID-19 reportedly showed strongly skewed T cell receptor beta variable and joining gene usage. Early severe-case samples and blood from mildly ill patients during symptoms were in short supply. Highly clonal in active COVID-19, TRB repertoires exceeded healthy-donor diversity and richness at recovery.

The TCR comes from a human donor with active COVID-19. What was sequenced was blood.

CDR3 nucleotides: TGTGCCAGCTCACCGTTGGGGGCCAGGGTCCACAATGAGCAGTTCTTC. It encodes CASSPLGARVHNEQFF. The chain recombines TRBV18 with TRBJ2-1; D possibly corresponds to TRBD1 (6 bases). V dropped 3 bases and J dropped 5 bases, with 17 bases sitting between them. The CDR3 spans 16 residues. The V gene's germline CDR1 is KGHSH and CDR2 LQKENI.